This T cell receptor beta chain derives from a study of blood T cell repertoires in COVID-19. Participants had their cohort set by participant-reported clinical history. Resolution of symptoms, clearance, or two negative PCRs was present in recovered Cohort 3 donors. Original methodology: Amplification of reference gene primers was used by the study to estimate nucleated cell counts. Method: immunoSEQ multiplex PCR; TCRdb's copy keeps in-frame clones and lacks some. The V and J calls and clone size were taken over from that table, and D and trimming were inferred from the DNA. Among 150,000 or so clones listed, under 90% were seen once. Germline V gene lookup returns CDR1 SNHLY and CDR2 FYNNEI. Deletions cut 1 base from V and 7 bases from J, with 17 bases between. This CDR3 spans 16 amino acids.

V usage is TRBV2 and J usage is TRBJ1-5, with a weak D call TRBD1 (5 bases). Sequencing was carried out using PBMCs or T cells enriched from blood (not recorded which). This TCR derives from a woman in her 50s who had recovered from COVID-19. The CDR3 is CASSEGRAGRKQPQHF. The CDR3 coding sequence is TGTGCCAGCAGTGAAGGAAGGGCAGGGAGGAAACAGCCCCAGCATTTT.